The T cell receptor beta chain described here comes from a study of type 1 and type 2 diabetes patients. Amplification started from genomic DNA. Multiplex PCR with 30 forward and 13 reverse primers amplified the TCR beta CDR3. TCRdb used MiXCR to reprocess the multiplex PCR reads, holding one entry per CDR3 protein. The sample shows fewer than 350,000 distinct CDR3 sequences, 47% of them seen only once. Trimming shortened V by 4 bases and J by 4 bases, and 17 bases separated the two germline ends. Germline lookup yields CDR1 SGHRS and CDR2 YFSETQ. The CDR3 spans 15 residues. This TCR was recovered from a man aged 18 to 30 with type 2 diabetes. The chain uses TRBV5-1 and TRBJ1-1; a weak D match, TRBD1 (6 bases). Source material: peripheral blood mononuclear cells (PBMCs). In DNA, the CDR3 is TGCGCCAGCAGCCGCGTACAGGGCGGGAGCACTGAAGCTTTCTTT. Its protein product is CASSRVQGGSTEAFF.